The 19 T cell receptor beta chains below were found in one sample sequenced in a study of low-dose radiotherapy and immunotherapy resistance in tumors. Described time point: before trial treatment. cDNA synthesis used a TRAV/TRBV-specific primer set for both chains. A constant-region primer paired with the V-primer adapter amplified TCRs over about 20 PCR cycles. Each CDR3 protein gets one entry after TCRdb re-called the reads with MiXCR. Counted here are under 70,000 distinct CDR3 sequences, around 27% occurring once; the ten biggest clones make up 5.5% to 6%. The starting material was PBMCs, obtained before treatment. Receptors were obtained from a male donor with prostate cancer.

This clonotype was counted a few times. The chain employs TRBV7-8 and TRBJ2-5; possibly TRBD1 for D (6 bases). CDR3 size: 14 residues. Trimming shortened V by 2 bases and J by 4 bases, and 11 bases separated the two germline ends. The V gene's germline CDR1 is SGHVS and CDR2 FQNEAQ. The CDR3 region is CASSLSTGRETQYF. Written as DNA, the CDR3 is TGTGCCAGCAGCTTATCTACAGGGCGAGAGACCCAGTACTTC.

This clonotype has only a few counts. This chain joins TRBV13 and TRBJ2-5; D might be TRBD1 or TRBD2, each matching 5 bases. Trimming took 4 bases from V and 5 from J, leaving 23 bases between them. Germline assignment: CDR1 PRHDT and CDR2 FYEKMQ (reference sequence). The CDR3 spans 17 residues. CDR3 bases: TGTGCCAGCAGCTCCCAGGCCGGGACCGAGGGCCAGGAGACCCAGTACTTC. This encodes CASSSQAGTEGQETQYF.

The table lists this clonotype with many counts. The chain has TRBV7-9 and TRBJ2-7; TRBD2 aligns across 9 bases. V was pared by 7 bases and J by 6 bases, with 13 bases of the junction left unmatched. The CDR3 length is 15 residues. Looked up from germline, CDR1 is SEHNR and CDR2 is FQNEAQ (reference sequence). CDR3 DNA: TGTGCCAGCAAATCAGTAGCGGGAGAAGGGGGCGAGCAGTACTTC. This translates into CASKSVAGEGGEQYF.

As DNA, the CDR3 is TGTGCCAGCAGTTCCGCGTCCGGGGGAAATCAAGAGACCCAGTACTTC. Protein: CASSSASGGNQETQYF. The chain carries TRBV12-3 or TRBV12-4 and TRBJ2-5; tentatively, D is TRBD2 (6 bases). The V end was cut by 4 bases, the J end by 2 bases, with 17 bases between. CDR3 size: 16 residues.

This clonotype was detected ten times or more. The chain links TRBV5-6 to TRBJ1-1, with a tentative D call TRBD1 (6 bases). CDR1 is SGHDT and CDR2 is YYEEEE in the germline V gene. V was shortened by 4 bases and J by 5 bases, with 15 bases between the two germline ends. The CDR3 is 14 amino acids. CDR3 region: CASSRGGPWTEAFF. In DNA form, the CDR3 reads TGTGCCAGCAGCCGCGGGGGGCCGTGGACTGAAGCTTTCTTT.

The chain combines TRBV6-6 with TRBJ2-3; D is uncertain. The CDR3 runs 15 residues. With 5 bases removed from V and 0 bases from J, the gap between germline ends came to 12 bases. The germline V gene has CDR1 MNHNY and CDR2 SVGAGI (reference sequence). The CDR3 protein is CASSDIGRSTDTQYF. The DNA of the CDR3 is TGTGCCAGCAGTGATATCGGGCGAAGCACAGATACGCAGTATTTT.

There are many counts of this clonotype. This rearrangement joins TRBV30 to TRBJ2-1, with TRBD2 matching 9 bases. In germline, CDR1 is GTSNPN, CDR2 SVGIG (reference sequence). V lost 2 bases to trimming and J lost 8 bases; unmatched junction nucleotides: 1. The CDR3 spans 12 residues. The CDR3 sequence is CAWSRTSDEQFF. CDR3 DNA sequence: TGTGCCTGGAGTCGGACTAGCGATGAGCAGTTCTTC.

The sample holds many counts of this clonotype. V gene TRBV4-2 combines with J gene TRBJ2-1; D unclear. Germline-derived CDR1 and CDR2 are LGHNA and YNFKEQ. V lost 1 base to trimming and J lost 1 base, with 11 bases between them. This CDR3 has 16 residues. The CDR3 region is CASSQAARTSYNEQFF. The CDR3 nucleotides read TGTGCCAGCAGCCAAGCAGCCAGGACGTCCTACAATGAGCAGTTCTTC.

The rearrangement joins TRBV27 to TRBJ1-3, with D perhaps matching TRBD1 (5 bases). CDR1 MNHEY and CDR2 SMNVEV come from the germline V gene (reference sequence). Between the trimmed V and J ends, which lost 8 bases and 4 bases, there was a span of 9 bases. The CDR3 is 12 amino acids. CDR3 sequence (DNA): TGTGCCAGCCGGGACCCGGGAAACACCATATATTTT. The encoded protein is CASRDPGNTIYF.

The sample holds a few counts of this clonotype. The chain couples TRBV5-5 to TRBJ2-5, with D hard to call. This CDR3 region has 16 residues. Per germline, CDR1 SGHKS and CDR2 YYEKEE (reference sequence). V lost 4 bases and J lost 5, with 21 bases in between. CDR3 amino acids: CASSPHPTSVGETQYF. The CDR3 nucleotides are TGTGCCAGCAGCCCACATCCGACATCGGTCGGGGAGACCCAGTACTTC.

The gene calls are TRBV19 and TRBJ1-4, with D perhaps matching TRBD1 (5 bases). Looked up from germline, CDR1 is LNHDA and CDR2 is SQIVND (reference sequence). Trimming removed 8 bases at V and 8 bases at J, with 15 bases between. This CDR3 has 13 residues. CDR3 loop: CASAWEGLEKLFF. For the CDR3, the DNA is TGTGCCAGTGCCTGGGAGGGACTGGAAAAACTGTTTTTT. Using reference TRBV19 and TRBJ1-4 for the parts outside the CDR3, the full variable domain is DGGITQSPKYLFRKEGQNVTLSCEQNLNHDAMYWYRQDPGQGLRLIYYSQIVNDFQKGDIAEGYSVSREKKESFPLTVTSAQKNPTAFYLCASAWEGLEKLFFGSGTQLSVL.

This clonotype showed up many times. The V gene is TRBV29-1, the J gene TRBJ2-5; no reliable D call. Germline V gives CDR1 SQVTM, CDR2 ANQGSEA. Trimming pared 2 bases from V and 9 bases from J, leaving 4 bases between. The CDR3 has 9 residues. This CDR3 is CSVENPQYF. In DNA form, the CDR3 reads TGCAGCGTTGAAAACCCCCAGTACTTC.

This sequence joins TRBV27 and TRBJ2-3; D possibly corresponds to TRBD1 (6 bases). Germline loops: CDR1 MNHEY, CDR2 SMNVEV (reference sequence). This CDR3 has 15 residues. Trimming pared 7 bases from V and 2 bases from J, leaving 16 bases between. The CDR3 nucleotides are TGTGCCAGCACCCAGTCGGGACACCTCACAGATACGCAGTATTTT. This gives the protein CASTQSGHLTDTQYF.

This clonotype was observed at least ten times. V gene TRBV15 combines with J gene TRBJ2-7; 7 bases match TRBD1. Per the germline V gene, CDR1 is LNHNV and CDR2 is YYDKDF (reference sequence). The CDR3 has 18 residues. V gave up 1 base and J gave up 3 bases; unmatched junction bases: 15. The CDR3 coding sequence is TGTGCCACCAGCAGAGTTGGAAAGGGGGCGAAGTGGGTCTACGAGCAGTACTTC. Encoded protein: CATSRVGKGAKWVYEQYF. The variable domain in full, with the rest retrieved from reference TRBV15 and TRBJ2-7, is DAMVIQNPRYQVTQFGKPVTLSCSQTLNHNVMYWYQQKSSQAPKLLFHYYDKDFNNEADTPDNFQSRRPNTSFCFLDIRSPGLGDTAMYLCATSRVGKGAKWVYEQYFGPGTRLTVT.

This chain connects TRBV2 to TRBJ2-5; a weak D match, TRBD2 (7 bases). CDR1 and CDR2 (germline): SNHLY, FYNNEI. CDR3 length equals 14 residues. Trimming took off 9 bases at V and 5 bases at J, with 19 bases between the two ends. The CDR3 is CARGGAVLSETQYF. In DNA, the CDR3 is TGTGCCAGAGGGGGGGCCGTTCTCTCCGAGACCCAGTACTTC.

This clonotype showed up many times. The genes are TRBV3-1 and TRBJ1-6; D is ambiguous. The CDR3 extends over 13 amino acids. The germline CDR1 and CDR2 sequences are LGHDT and YNNKEL (reference sequence). V was clipped by 5 bases and J by 7 bases, with 9 bases between them. The CDR3 region has the DNA TGTGCCAGCAGCTCGGAGGGAAATTCACCCCTCCACTTT. Amino acids: CASSSEGNSPLHF.

This clonotype was counted many times. This chain uses TRBV7-9 with TRBJ1-2; possibly TRBD1 for D (5 bases). The length of the CDR3 is 13 residues. Germline-derived CDR1 and CDR2 are SEHNR and FQNEAQ (reference sequence). With 7 bases removed from V and 1 base from J, the gap between germline ends came to 10 bases. The CDR3 DNA follows: TGTGCCAGCACCCTGGGGGGTAACTATGGCTACACCTTC. It yields the protein CASTLGGNYGYTF.

This clonotype has at least ten counts. This chain uses TRBV12-3 or TRBV12-4 with TRBJ1-2, with D possibly being TRBD1 (5 bases). This CDR3 contains 12 residues. The V and J ends lost 7 bases and 8 bases respectively, with 14 bases between them. The CDR3 region is CASKTERGGYTF. The CDR3 DNA is TGTGCCAGCAAGACAGAAAGAGGCGGCTACACCTTC.

This clonotype was seen many times. The chain employs TRBV28 and TRBJ1-5; D is unresolved. From germline, CDR1 is MDHEN and CDR2 SYDVKM. The length of the CDR3 is 13 residues. Trimming removed 7 bases at V and 7 bases at J, with 14 bases between. CDR3 bases: TGTGCCAGCAAGGGTTTAGGGAACCAGCCCCAGCATTTT. As protein: CASKGLGNQPQHF.